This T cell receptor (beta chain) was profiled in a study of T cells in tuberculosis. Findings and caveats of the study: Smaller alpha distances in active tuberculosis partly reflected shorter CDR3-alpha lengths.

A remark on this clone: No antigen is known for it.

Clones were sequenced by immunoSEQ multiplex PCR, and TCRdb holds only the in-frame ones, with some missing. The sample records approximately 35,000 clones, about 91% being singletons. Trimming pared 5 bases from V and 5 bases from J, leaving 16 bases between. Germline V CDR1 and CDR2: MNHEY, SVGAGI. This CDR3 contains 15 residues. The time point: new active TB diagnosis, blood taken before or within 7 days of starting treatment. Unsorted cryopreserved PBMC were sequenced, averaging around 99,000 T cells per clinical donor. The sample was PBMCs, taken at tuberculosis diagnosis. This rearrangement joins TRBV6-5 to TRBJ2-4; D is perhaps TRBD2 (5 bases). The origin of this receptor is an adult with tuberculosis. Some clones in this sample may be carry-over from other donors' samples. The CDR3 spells CASSGGGSLENIQYF. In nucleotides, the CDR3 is TGTGCCAGCAGTGGAGGCGGGTCTCTGGAAAACATTCAGTACTTC.